A selection of T cell receptor beta chains follows, all from one sample in a study of vaccination and CD4 T cells after COVID-19. TCRdb fed the PCR reads into MiXCR, producing one record per CDR3 protein. The repertoire has tens of thousands of distinct CDR3 sequences, about 66% of them found once; the top ten carry around 3.8%. These receptors are not linked to any known antigen. The sample comprised CD4+ T cells from blood, cultured in vitro. The receptors shown here come from a human donor who had recovered from COVID-19. Both conserved end residues are part of each CDR3. D genes are given only for firm matches. Not every row has a clone size; where given, it reads once, few, many or a size class.

15 | NA | TRBJ1-2 | NA | TRBV28 | CASTQPGTAIYGYTF | TGTGCCAGCACCCAGCCAGGGACGGCGATCTATGGCTACACCTTC
13 | NA | TRBJ1-2 | few | TRBV20-1 | CSGRVLPNYGYTF | TGCAGTGGGAGAGTCCTCCCTAACTATGGCTACACCTTC
15 | NA | TRBJ1-1 | few | TRBV7-9 | CASSLVGQTNTEAFF | TGTGCCAGCAGCTTAGTTGGGCAAACGAACACTGAAGCTTTCTTT
14 | NA | TRBJ2-7 | NA | TRBV11-2 | CASSLGGEDYEQYF | TGTGCCAGCAGCTTAGGGGGGGAAGACTACGAGCAGTACTTC
14 | NA | TRBJ2-2 | few | TRBV27 | CASSLSVGTGELFF | TGTGCCAGCAGTTTATCGGTCGGCACCGGGGAGCTGTTTTTT
15 | TRBD2 | TRBJ2-2 | NA | TRBV6-1 | CASKTLAGYTGELFF | TGTGCCAGCAAGACTCTAGCGGGATACACCGGGGAGCTGTTTTTT
13 | TRBD1 | TRBJ2-5 | once | TRBV27 | CASSLDRVGAQYF | TGTGCCAGCAGCCTCGACAGGGTGGGGGCCCAGTACTTC
14 | TRBD2 | TRBJ2-1 | NA | TRBV6-1 | CASSNPAGGDEQFF | TGTGCCAGCAGTAACCCAGCGGGAGGGGATGAGCAGTTCTTC
14 | NA | TRBJ1-1 | NA | TRBV3-1 | CASSQGQKNTEAFF | TGTGCCAGCAGCCAAGGGCAGAAGAACACTGAAGCTTTCTTT
13 | TRBD1 | TRBJ1-1 | NA | TRBV12-3/TRBV12-4 | CASSLTGVTEAFF | TGTGCCAGCAGTTTAACAGGGGTTACTGAAGCTTTCTTT
17 | TRBD2 | TRBJ2-3 | NA | TRBV7-9 | CASSLTQTSGSADTQYF | TGTGCCAGCAGCTTAACCCAGACTAGCGGGAGCGCAGATACGCAGTATTTT
16 | TRBD1 | TRBJ2-1 | NA | TRBV9 | CASSVVGTGGLGEQFF | TGTGCCAGCAGCGTAGTCGGGACAGGGGGCTTGGGTGAGCAGTTCTTC
14 | NA | TRBJ1-5 | NA | TRBV6-1 | CTSRTHYSNQPQHF | TGTACCAGCAGAACACACTATAGCAATCAGCCCCAGCATTTT
11 | TRBD1 | TRBJ2-1 | NA | TRBV7-6 | CATRGRGEQFF | TGTGCCACCAGGGGGCGGGGTGAGCAGTTCTTC
14 | TRBD2 | TRBJ2-7 | NA | TRBV20-1 | CSALTGTSVYEQYF | TGCAGTGCTTTAACCGGGACTAGCGTATACGAGCAGTACTTC
13 | NA | TRBJ1-1 | NA | TRBV27 | CASSLGGDAEAFF | TGTGCCAGCAGTTTAGGGGGAGACGCTGAAGCTTTCTTT
16 | TRBD1 | TRBJ2-2 | NA | TRBV7-2 | CASSLRQGARAGELFF | TGTGCCAGCAGCTTAAGACAGGGGGCGAGGGCCGGGGAGCTGTTTTTT
15 | NA | TRBJ1-1 | NA | TRBV11-3 | CASSSTQVMVTEAFF | TGTGCCAGCAGCTCGACTCAAGTGATGGTCACTGAAGCTTTCTTT
11 | NA | TRBJ1-1 | few | TRBV28 | CASKVQGRPFF | TGTGCCAGCAAAGTCCAGGGGCGGCCTTTCTTT
17 | TRBD1 | TRBJ2-7 | NA | TRBV15 | CATSTGPGTGGSYEQYF | TGTGCCACCAGCACTGGCCCCGGGACAGGGGGATCCTACGAGCAGTACTTC
13 | TRBD1 | TRBJ1-2 | few | TRBV7-2 | CASSSDRGRSYTF | TGTGCCAGCAGCTCGGACAGGGGGCGTAGCTACACCTTC
17 | TRBD2 | TRBJ2-3 | NA | TRBV4-3 | CASSQGLAGASTYTQYF | TGCGCCAGCAGCCAAGGGCTAGCGGGGGCCAGCACCTATACGCAGTATTTT
13 | NA | TRBJ1-1 | NA | TRBV12-3/TRBV12-4 | CASSFNKHTEAFF | TGTGCCAGCAGTTTCAACAAGCACACTGAAGCTTTCTTT
13 | NA | TRBJ1-1 | few | TRBV6-2/TRBV6-3 | CASSYAMNTEAFF | TGTGCCAGCAGTTACGCTATGAACACTGAAGCTTTCTTT
14 | NA | TRBJ1-6 | NA | TRBV20-1 | CSASPGGLTSPLHF | TGCAGTGCTAGCCCGGGGGGCCTTACTTCACCCCTCCACTTT
15 | NA | TRBJ2-7 | few | TRBV6-7 | CASSYWKGVGYEQYF | TGTGCCAGCAGTTACTGGAAGGGAGTGGGCTACGAGCAGTACTTC
13 | NA | TRBJ2-7 | NA | TRBV20-1 | CSASMRGWDEQYF | TGCAGTGCTAGCATGCGGGGTTGGGACGAGCAGTACTTC
15 | NA | TRBJ1-3 | NA | TRBV27 | CASSLSPSSGNTIYF | TGTGCCAGCAGTTTGTCTCCAAGCTCTGGAAACACCATATATTTT
15 | NA | TRBJ1-1 | few | TRBV7-2 | CASSAVRGGATEAFF | TGTGCCAGCAGCGCCGTTCGGGGGGGTGCCACTGAAGCTTTCTTT
13 | TRBD1 | TRBJ1-1 | NA | TRBV6-1 | CASRQGQNTEAFF | TGTGCCAGCAGACAGGGGCAGAACACTGAAGCTTTCTTT
17 | TRBD1 | TRBJ2-3 | NA | TRBV7-3 | CASSPDGTGSPADTQYF | TGTGCCAGCAGCCCCGACGGGACAGGTAGTCCAGCAGATACGCAGTATTTT
13 | NA | TRBJ1-2 | few | TRBV19 | CASMGLRGYGYTF | TGTGCCAGTATGGGGCTCAGGGGCTATGGCTACACCTTC
14 | NA | TRBJ1-4 | few | TRBV19 | CASSTGVLNEKLFF | TGTGCCAGTAGTACGGGGGTCCTCAATGAAAAACTGTTTTTT
14 | TRBD1 | TRBJ1-1 | NA | TRBV20-1 | CSAQDRGLSTEAFF | TGCAGTGCCCAGGACAGGGGTTTATCTACTGAAGCTTTCTTT
17 | NA | TRBJ2-3 | NA | TRBV20-1 | CSAKAPRLSLFTDTQYF | TGCAGTGCCAAGGCCCCCCGACTGTCCCTTTTCACAGATACGCAGTATTTT
19 | NA | TRBJ1-5 | NA | TRBV7-8 | CASSLGIGVPRPLNQPQHF | TGTGCCAGCAGCTTAGGGATAGGGGTCCCAAGGCCCCTGAATCAGCCCCAGCATTTT
17 | NA | TRBJ1-2 | NA | TRBV7-6 | CASSLGGQAWGAYGYTF | TGTGCCAGCAGCTTGGGAGGGCAGGCCTGGGGGGCCTATGGCTACACCTTC
13 | NA | TRBJ2-7 | NA | TRBV30 | CAWSDGRSYEQYF | TGTGCCTGGAGTGACGGACGGAGCTACGAGCAGTACTTC
16 | TRBD1 | TRBJ1-2 | NA | TRBV7-2 | CASSLQGANFVYGYTF | TGTGCCAGCAGCTTACAGGGGGCGAATTTCGTCTATGGCTACACCTTC
18 | TRBD2 | TRBJ2-2 | NA | TRBV15 | CATSRDGGSGRSIGELFF | TGTGCCACCAGCAGAGATGGGGGTAGCGGGAGGTCAATAGGGGAGCTGTTTTTT
14 | TRBD1 | TRBJ1-6 | few | TRBV6-5 | CASSYEQGYAPLHF | TGTGCCAGCAGTTACGAACAGGGGTATGCACCCCTCCACTTT
18 | TRBD2 | TRBJ2-2 | NA | TRBV7-3 | CASSLIAAGGPITGELFF | TGTGCCAGCAGCTTAATCGCAGCGGGGGGGCCTATCACCGGGGAGCTGTTTTTT
12 | NA | TRBJ1-2 | NA | TRBV19 | CASSIERNGYTF | TGTGCCAGTAGTATCGAGAGAAATGGCTACACCTTC